This note documents a single T cell receptor (beta chain) sequence. The source of the sample is a study of control samples from healthy donors and cancer patients. Libraries were prepared by immunoSEQ multiplex PCR; TCRdb keeps only in-frame clonotypes and omits some of them. The sample contains about 70,000 clones, 75% to 90% of which appear only once. CDR3 length: 15 amino acids. Germline lookup yields CDR1 MNHEY and CDR2 SVGEGT. J was trimmed by 4 bases and V by 4 bases; bases with no gene match: 1. The sequenced material came from blood. This chain links TRBV6-2 or TRBV6-3 with TRBJ2-5, with 15 bases matching TRBD2. The receptor's source is a man in his fifties or sixties in good health. The CDR3 DNA follows: TGTGCCAGCAGTTTGGGACTAGCGGGAGGAGAGACCCAGTACTTC. Translated: CASSLGLAGGETQYF.